These 26 T cell receptor beta chains came from one sample sequenced in a study of blood T cell repertoires in COVID-19. Generated by immunoSEQ multiplex PCR, the TCRdb table keeps only in-frame clones and is missing some. The sample shows 240,000 or so clones, approximately 83% of them seen only once. The sequenced material came from PBMCs or T cells enriched from blood (not recorded which). All receptors derive from a woman between 35 and 50 years old with acute COVID-19.

The chain has TRBV5-1 and TRBJ1-1; tentative D call: TRBD1 (6 bases). There are 15 residues in the CDR3. V lost 4 bases, J lost 1 base, and 14 bases lay in between. The germline V gene encodes CDR1 SGHRS and CDR2 YFSETQ. Here the CDR3 DNA reads TGCGCCAGCAGCAAGTACCTACAGGGGAACACTGAAGCTTTCTTT. Translating gives CASSKYLQGNTEAFF.

This clone was recorded only once. The chain employs TRBV29-1 and TRBJ1-2, with D possibly being TRBD1 (6 bases). Germline CDR1 reads SQVTM; CDR2 reads ANQGSEA. CDR3 length equals 16 residues. Trimming stripped 6 bases from V and 4 bases from J, with 24 bases between. The CDR3 DNA is TGCAGCGTCGAGACAGGTTTGAGTGATTCCAGCTATGGCTACACCTTC. Translating it yields CSVETGLSDSSYGYTF.

The chain uses TRBV7-9 and TRBJ2-1; D gene unclear. Germline CDR1 reads SEHNR; CDR2 reads FQNEAQ (reference sequence). V was clipped by 8 bases and J by 9 bases, with 11 bases between them. CDR3 length: 11 amino acids. The CDR3 spells CASFRRGEQFF. The CDR3 nucleotides are TGTGCCAGCTTCCGGAGAGGTGAGCAGTTCTTC.

V is TRBV21-1 and J is TRBJ2-1; TRBD1, as called in the table, went unchecked against the DNA. TRBV21-1 is annotated as a pseudogene. This CDR3 contains 16 residues. CDR3 loop: CASSPRDSIVGGKQFF. The CDR3 DNA follows: TGTGCCAGCAGCCCCCGGGACAGTATTGTAGGTGGAAAGCAGTTCTTC.

The chain links TRBV25-1 to TRBJ1-2; D ambiguous. Germline CDR1 MGHDK, CDR2 SYGVNS. The CDR3 runs 13 residues. V lost 3 bases and J 0 bases, leaving 5 bases between the germline ends. The CDR3 DNA follows: TGTGCCAGCAGTGATTCAACTAACTATGGCTACACCTTC. Protein sequence: CASSDSTNYGYTF.

This clone showed up just once. The V gene is TRBV5-6, the J gene TRBJ1-1; the match to TRBD1 covers 7 bases. With V trimmed by 3 bases and J by 5 bases, 4 bases remained unmatched. Germline assignment: CDR1 SGHDT and CDR2 YYEEEE. The CDR3 totals 13 residues. The CDR3 DNA reads TGTGCCAGCAGCTGGGCAGGGGGAACTGAAGCTTTCTTT. Translation: CASSWAGGTEAFF.

J is TRBJ2-3 and V is TRBV9; no clear D. The germline V gene encodes CDR1 SGDLS and CDR2 YYNGEE. This CDR3 contains 13 residues. The V end was cut by 4 bases, the J end by 4 bases, with 10 bases between. CDR3 sequence (DNA): TGTGCCAGCAGCACAGAAGTGGCAGATACGCAGTATTTT. It codes for CASSTEVADTQYF.

The chain combines TRBV19 with TRBJ2-7, with a weak D call TRBD2 (6 bases). Germline V CDR1 and CDR2: LNHDA, SQIVND (reference sequence). V dropped 6 bases and J dropped 4 bases, with 13 bases sitting between them. The CDR3 runs to 13 residues. The CDR3: CASSPGTVYEQYF. CDR3 DNA sequence: TGTGCCAGTAGCCCCGGGACTGTATACGAGCAGTACTTC.

The V gene is TRBV7-6, the J gene TRBJ2-5; the D gene is possibly TRBD2 (6 bases). Per germline, CDR1 SGHVS and CDR2 FNYEAQ. This CDR3 is built from 16 residues. Between the trimmed V and J ends, which lost 1 base and 1 base, there was a span of 13 bases. The CDR3 is CASSLESGSFQETQYF. CDR3 bases: TGTGCCAGCAGCTTAGAGTCCGGGAGTTTCCAAGAGACCCAGTACTTC.

The chain has TRBV12-2 and TRBJ2-7; TRBD2, the D gene given by the table, was not confirmed from the DNA. TRBV12-2 has pseudogene status. This CDR3 contains 22 residues. CDR3 amino acids: CASRLLSSGSRQLGRNRYEQYF. For the CDR3, the DNA is TGTGCAAGTCGCCTCCTAAGTAGCGGGAGTCGTCAGCTAGGGAGAAATCGCTACGAGCAGTACTTC.

This rearrangement joins TRBV5-1 to TRBJ1-3; D is uncertain. The germline V gene encodes CDR1 SGHRS and CDR2 YFSETQ. There are 15 residues in the CDR3. The V and J ends lost 0 bases and 4 bases respectively, with 11 bases between them. In nucleotides, the CDR3 is TGCGCCAGCAGCTTGGCCGGGAGATGGGGAAACACCATATATTTT. Its translation: CASSLAGRWGNTIYF.

This clone was seen a single time. The V call is TRBV19, the J call TRBJ2-7, with 7 positions matching TRBD1. The CDR3 is 15 amino acids. Germline V gene data show CDR1 as LNHDA and CDR2 as SQIVND (reference sequence). V gave up 4 bases and J gave up 3 bases; unmatched junction bases: 9. The CDR3 sequence: CASSTSVGGFYEQYF. The CDR3 nucleotides are TGTGCCAGTAGTACGAGTGTAGGGGGCTTCTACGAGCAGTACTTC.

The chain is built from TRBV2 and TRBJ1-5; 8 bases match TRBD1. This CDR3 has 15 amino acids. Germline loops: CDR1 SNHLY, CDR2 FYNNEI. V lost 7 bases to trimming and J lost 5 bases; unmatched junction nucleotides: 10. The CDR3 is CASNLDREYDQPQHF. The CDR3 nucleotides read TGTGCCAGCAACTTGGACAGGGAATATGATCAGCCCCAGCATTTT.

About this clone: In the same sample, other DNA sequences code for this CDR3. CDR3: CASSLAGGNTEAFF. The CDR3 DNA is TGCGCCAGCAGCTTGGCCGGGGGGAACACTGAAGCTTTCTTT. V gene TRBV5-1 combines with J gene TRBJ1-1; D perhaps matches TRBD1 (5 bases). CDR1 is SGHRS, CDR2 YFSETQ, per germline. V lost 0 bases to trimming and J lost 1 base, with 7 bases between them. The CDR3 has 14 residues. The whole variable domain, filled in from reference TRBV5-1 and TRBJ1-1, reads KAGVTQTPRYLIKTRGQQVTLSCSPISGHRSVSWYQQTPGQGLQFLFEYFSETQRNKGNFPGRFSGRQFSNSRSEMNVSTLELGDSALYLCASSLAGGNTEAFFGQGTRLTVV.

The V and J genes are TRBV5-1 and TRBJ2-5, with 7 nucleotides matching TRBD2. V lost 3 bases, J lost 5 bases, and 4 bases stayed unmatched. Germline CDR1 SGHRS, CDR2 YFSETQ. This CDR3 is built from 13 residues. CDR3 DNA sequence: TGCGCCAGCAGCTCGGGGGGATGGGAGACCCAGTACTTC. Translation gives CASSSGGWETQYF.

The chain carries TRBV5-1 and TRBJ1-1, with D unclear. There are 11 residues in the CDR3. Germline values: CDR1 SGHRS, CDR2 YFSETQ. V was pared by 4 bases and J by 3 bases, with 4 bases between. Here the CDR3 reads CASSTDTEAFF. The CDR3 nucleotides are TGCGCCAGCAGCACAGACACTGAAGCTTTCTTT. Drawing the rest from reference TRBV5-1 and TRBJ1-1, the complete variable domain is KAGVTQTPRYLIKTRGQQVTLSCSPISGHRSVSWYQQTPGQGLQFLFEYFSETQRNKGNFPGRFSGRQFSNSRSEMNVSTLELGDSALYLCASSTDTEAFFGQGTRLTVV.

The rearrangement joins TRBV9 to TRBJ2-7, with D perhaps matching TRBD2 (6 bases). V was trimmed by 0 bases and J by 3 bases, leaving 7 bases between them. CDR1 is SGDLS and CDR2 is YYNGEE in the germline V gene. The CDR3 has 13 residues. CDR3 loop: CASSVAGDYEQYF. DNA of the CDR3: TGTGCCAGCAGCGTAGCGGGAGACTACGAGCAGTACTTC.

This chain links TRBV4-2 with TRBJ2-1, with D tentatively TRBD2 (6 bases). V was trimmed by 1 base and J by 6 bases, leaving 13 bases between them. This CDR3 region has 15 residues. Per germline, CDR1 LGHNA and CDR2 YNFKEQ. CDR3 amino acids: CASSQVGGRRNEQFF. The CDR3 DNA is TGTGCCAGCAGCCAAGTAGGAGGGCGCCGCAATGAGCAGTTCTTC.

The rearrangement uses TRBV7-9 and TRBJ1-2, with D possibly TRBD1 on 5 matching bases. Germline CDR1 reads SEHNR; CDR2 reads FQNEAQ (reference sequence). The CDR3 is made up of 16 amino acids. Deletions cut 4 bases from V and 1 base from J, with 16 bases between. The CDR3: CASSSPPGLSNYGYTF. CDR3 bases: TGTGCCAGCAGCTCCCCGCCGGGACTGAGTAACTATGGCTACACCTTC.

Ten or more counts support this clone. This chain links TRBV7-9 with TRBJ2-7; D is perhaps TRBD1 (6 bases). The CDR3 runs to 12 residues. Germline-derived CDR1 and CDR2 are SEHNR and FQNEAQ (reference sequence). V dropped 2 bases and J dropped 6 bases, with 8 bases sitting between them. The CDR3 DNA reads as TGTGCCAGCAGCTTAAGGGGGTCCGAGCAGTACTTC. Its translation: CASSLRGSEQYF. Full variable domain (rest looked up from reference TRBV7-9 and TRBJ2-7): DTGVSQNPRHKITKRGQNVTFRCDPISEHNRLYWYRQTLGQGPEFLTYFQNEAQLEKSRLLSDRFSAERPKGSFSTLEIQRTEQGDSAMYLCASSLRGSEQYFGPGTRLTVT.

The rearrangement links TRBV5-1 to TRBJ1-6, with 8 bases fitting TRBD1. In germline, CDR1 is SGHRS, CDR2 YFSETQ. V lost 4 bases to trimming and J lost 7 bases; unmatched junction nucleotides: 10. This CDR3 spans 16 amino acids. The CDR3 protein is CASSNRDRRINSPLHF. The CDR3 region has the DNA TGCGCCAGCAGCAACCGGGACAGGCGAATAAATTCACCCCTCCACTTT. Using reference TRBV5-1 and TRBJ1-6 for the parts outside the CDR3, the full variable domain is KAGVTQTPRYLIKTRGQQVTLSCSPISGHRSVSWYQQTPGQGLQFLFEYFSETQRNKGNFPGRFSGRQFSNSRSEMNVSTLELGDSALYLCASSNRDRRINSPLHFGNGTRLTVT.

This chain uses TRBV18 with TRBJ1-5, with D possibly TRBD1 on 6 matching bases. CDR1 and CDR2 (germline): KGHSH, LQKENI. The germline V and J ends were trimmed by 3 bases and 3 bases, with 15 bases remaining between them. This CDR3 contains 16 residues. The CDR3 DNA sequence: TGTGCCAGCTCACCGGCAGGGGACCTTACCAATCAGCCCCAGCATTTT. Translating it yields CASSPAGDLTNQPQHF.

The rearrangement joins TRBV9 to TRBJ2-1, with 8 bases matching TRBD2. The CDR3 runs 15 residues. Unmatched junction bases numbered 10, after V lost 2 bases and J lost 9 bases. Germline lookup yields CDR1 SGDLS and CDR2 YYNGEE. CDR3 residues: CASSVSGTRSSEQFF. CDR3 nucleotides: TGTGCCAGCAGCGTGTCCGGGACTAGATCCAGTGAGCAGTTCTTC.

The rearrangement joins TRBV27 to TRBJ2-5; D is ambiguous. Per the germline V gene, CDR1 is MNHEY and CDR2 is SMNVEV (reference sequence). V gave up 3 bases and J gave up 0 bases, with 8 bases separating them. The CDR3 spans 14 residues. CDR3 sequence reads: CASSLRTNQETQYF. CDR3 DNA: TGTGCCAGCAGTTTGCGAACCAACCAAGAGACCCAGTACTTC.

This clone occurred a few times. J is TRBJ2-3 and V is TRBV3-1 (or the pseudogene TRBV3-2), with D tentatively TRBD2 (5 bases). CDR1 and CDR2 (germline): LGHDT, YNNKEL (reference sequence). Trimming pared 0 bases from V and 4 bases from J, leaving 17 bases between. The CDR3 extends over 17 amino acids. The CDR3 DNA is TGTGCCAGCAGCCAAGATAGAGCGGCTTCTGGGTCAGATACGCAGTATTTT. Translation gives CASSQDRAASGSDTQYF.

V gene TRBV24-1 combines with J gene TRBJ2-1, with 9 bases identical to TRBD1. Germline V lookup: CDR1 KGHDR, CDR2 SFDVKD. V was clipped by 3 bases and J by 6 bases; unmatched bases: 2. CDR3 size: 14 residues. The CDR3 sequence: CATSDPGQGNEQFF. In nucleotides, the CDR3 is TGTGCCACCAGTGATCCGGGACAGGGCAATGAGCAGTTCTTC.